This T cell receptor beta chain was documented in a study of cytomegalovirus exposure and HLA in healthy donors (dated by TCRdb to 2015 to 2018). Background for the entire study: According to an earlier analysis of 587 of the donors, about 179 million T cells yielded 117 million unique TCR beta sequences and less than 300 Gb of sequence data. An early release covering approximately 600 HLA-typed donors comprised 250 to 350 gigabases of sequencing data and tens of millions of unique TCR sequences. Of the roughly 400 genotyped donors, about 80% fell in the genetic ancestry cluster associated with self-reported Caucasian donors. The study aimed to test whether signatures of past pathogen exposure could be identified by cataloging public T cell receptors. The T cell repertoires of 666 subjects were profiled by immunosequencing and related to cytomegalovirus serostatus. A separate validation cohort of some 130 different subjects was used in addition to the 666-subject first cohort. To predict cytomegalovirus infection status, the study combined high-throughput TCR immunosequencing, statistical association of individual TCRs with disease status, and machine learning. A later analysis re-analyzed previously published TCR beta repertoires from 666 donors and added high-resolution HLA genotyping to study TCR occurrence patterns. In the later analysis, no new phenotypic data were used to find candidate immune exposures; instead, reliance was placed on TCR beta sequences and their occurrence across donors. To decide whether each TCR beta V gene segment behaved as functional or pseudogenic, an earlier analysis of over 500 of the donors relied on high-throughput TCR beta sequencing. Donor age, sex, ethnicity and CMV serostatus were compiled alongside the repertoire data. In a later genetic analysis, genome-wide SNP genotypes for about three fifths of the roughly 670 donors were used, and that subset was treated as a discovery cohort. All discovery cohort repertoires had been generated using a single sequencing platform. HLA typing covered class I and class II loci at four-digit resolution. Typing coverage differed by locus: A, B, C, DRB1 and DQB1 were typed in roughly 620-630 donors, DQA1 in 500 to 550, DPA1 in over 600, and DPB1 in 450 to 490. Four or five DR-DQ haplotypes were handled as single units for association and clustering, since linkage in the cohort was strong. Among roughly 370 genotyped donors of the cohort, an average of around 240,000 unique TCR beta nucleotide sequences were sequenced per donor, about a sixth of them non-productive.

The cohort comprised several hundred healthy bone marrow donors. Cohort members were all nominally healthy when sampled, although unrecorded immune exposures were likely present. The donor was CMV seropositive and belonged to the group of some 290 seropositive cohort members. Every donor gave a peripheral blood sample, and the peripheral blood mononuclear cells from that sample were used for TCR beta sequencing. Genomic DNA was extracted from the blood cell samples with the Qiagen DNeasy Blood Extraction Kit. Library generation was performed with the immunoSEQ multiplex PCR assay. A mixture of 60 forward primers for TCR Vbeta segments and 13 reverse primers for TCR Jbeta segments was used in the multiplex PCR. Amplification of the CDR3 region of rearranged TCR beta genes was performed with a multiplex PCR assay on genomic DNA. On the Illumina HiSeq System, the amplified TCR beta libraries were sequenced as 87-base-pair reads. In the original analysis: Across the roughly 600 repertoires, a later analysis counted approximately 75 million unique TCR beta chains, approximately 10 million of which were shared by at least two donors. Raw reads were error-corrected and collapsed into unique sequences by a nearest-neighbor algorithm in which closely related sequences were merged to remove PCR and sequencing errors. CDR3 sequences were aligned to IMGT reference sequences to assign V, D and J gene segments. For a sequence to be retained, a match of at least six nucleotides to both a V gene segment and a J gene segment was required. Rearrangements were called productive when the CDR3 lacked stop codons and stayed in frame with V and J; all others were non-productive. Following IMGT convention, CDR3 was defined as the stretch from the second conserved V-encoded cysteine to the conserved J-encoded phenylalanine. In an earlier analysis of roughly 610 of the donors, sequences lacking an unambiguous match to a single V gene segment were excluded. In an earlier analysis of 587 of the donors, V segments were called functional above 56.7% productive rearrangements and were called segregating when the between-donor standard deviation exceeded 5%. A statistical classification framework was built for diagnosing cytomegalovirus status from the catalog of TCR beta chain sequences. In a later analysis, TCR nucleotide sequences were compared against IMGT/GENE-DB human TR gene sequences so that V and J genes could be assigned. In a later analysis, CDR3 sequences and most-parsimonious VDJ recombination scenarios were assigned using the TCRdist pipeline. A later analysis defined each TCR beta chain by its CDR3 amino acid sequence plus V-gene family, and excluded reads lacking a unique V-gene family. As a way to deal with suspected cross-contamination and a sequencing artifact, a later analysis dropped hundreds of nucleotide sequences that were highly shared and had low generation probability. In a later analysis, a clonal expansion index was calculated for each public chain from normalized within-repertoire ranks of inferred template counts. Generation probabilities in a later analysis came from a VDJ recombination model fitted to out-of-frame rearrangements, and those results were checked against IGoR. In a later analysis, TCR-TCR, TCR-HLA and TCR-CMV co-occurrence was scored with hypergeometric tests, and a repertoire-size bias correction was applied to TCR pairs. To estimate false discovery rates, a later analysis permuted the HLA or CMV assignments 20 times. In a later analysis, co-occurring TCRs were grouped with DBSCAN, and TCRdist sequence similarity was added when clustering was performed within HLA-allele-positive subsets. Co-occurrence clustering excluded repertoires with fewer than 30,000 or more than 120,000 public chains, plus five with anomalous nucleotide sharing. TCRdb limited this immuneACCESS table to in-frame rearrangements with V and J called. A share of clones is missing; checked studies link under half to unresolved V genes, and the rest is unexplained. V and J calls and clone size are those listed in that table; D and trimming were worked out from the DNA. Counted in this sample were under 150,000 clones; over 55% of them appeared once. In total, the top ten clones hold 8% to 10% of the sample.

Germline trimming: 5 bases from V, 6 bases from J; junction bases outside gene matches: 10. CDR1 and CDR2 were assigned from the germline V gene (reference sequence) as SEHNR and FQNEAQ. Reading from cysteine to phenylalanine, the CDR3 counts 16 amino acids. Solely the CDR3 DNA is kept, with 48 bases framed from the first base. This clone has a single count. Its cognate antigen has yet to be identified. No base quality values were provided; no much bigger clone lies one nucleotide off. What the research found in general, with its limitations: The classifier was reported to diagnose cytomegalovirus status with high specificity and sensitivity in both the original and validation cohorts. In a later analysis, most CMV-associated TCR beta chains were found to appear HLA-restricted, with HLA associations seemingly driven largely by CMV exposure. The study gave a list of some 150 TCR beta chains associated with cytomegalovirus. About 17 rarely observed V segments, including chromosome 9 orphons, were excluded from the earlier analysis of several hundred of the donors because counts were too low. When HLA alleles, especially DR and DQ, strongly co-occurred, TCR associations were difficult to assign to individual alleles. Most TCR sequences were observed very rarely across donors, whereas some public TCRs were present in many individuals. A later genetic analysis associated a missense DCLRE1C variant with V-gene and J-gene trimming of TCR beta chains, and an independent cohort replicated the association. Compared with the approximately 600-donor mean, donors in an Asian-associated ancestry cluster had fewer N-insertions in productive TCRs, according to a later genetic analysis. The 87-base-pair reads could not distinguish some IMGT-functional V segments, including TRBV6-2 and TRBV6-3, so those segments were excluded. The authors suggested that the approach could potentially be extended to other disease states and immunological phenotypes. A later analysis associated about 18,000 TCR beta sequences with specific HLA alleles at a false discovery rate of 0.05. A further reported finding was that TCR beta sequences accurately predicted the HLA-A and HLA-B alleles for most subjects in the first cohort. In this cohort, only TCR beta chains were sequenced, and detectable features were limited by the absence of alpha or paired-chain data. Sequencing depth was assumed to be roughly uniform across donors in the presence/absence analyses, though that assumption may not hold. According to a later analysis, parvovirus B19, influenza, CMV and Epstein-Barr virus appeared linked to several top co-occurrence clusters. Linkage disequilibrium might explain the correlated functional status among segregating V segments, but an unknown experimental factor could not be ruled out. Immune exposure information for the cohort was limited to CMV serostatus. A few of the identified cytomegalovirus-associated TCR beta chains were confirmed in vitro to be specific for cytomegalovirus antigens. In a later analysis, HLA-associated TCR beta chains were found to be more clonally expanded and to have lower generation probabilities than equally common non-associated chains. In a later analysis, the rate of TCR association differed among HLA loci, with DRB1 alleles having the most associated TCRs and HLA-C alleles having the fewest. Because HLA typing was missing for some donors at each locus, association tests included only the typed subset. A cluster of highly shared sequence variants was judged likely to be a technical artifact of the sequencing pipeline. In an earlier analysis of about 550 of the donors, most TCR beta V segments were observed in productive rearrangements about 87% or about 30% of the time, broadly matching IMGT annotations.

The TCR originated in a man between 18 and 29 years old in good health and CMV-seropositive. The rearranged segments are TRBV7-9 and TRBJ2-2, and TRBD2 aligns with 9 junction nucleotides. The sample comprised PBMCs. The DNA sequence follows: TGTGCCAGCAGCCGCCCCGGGACTAGCATCCCCGGGGAGCTGTTTTTT. The encoded protein is CASSRPGTSIPGELFF.